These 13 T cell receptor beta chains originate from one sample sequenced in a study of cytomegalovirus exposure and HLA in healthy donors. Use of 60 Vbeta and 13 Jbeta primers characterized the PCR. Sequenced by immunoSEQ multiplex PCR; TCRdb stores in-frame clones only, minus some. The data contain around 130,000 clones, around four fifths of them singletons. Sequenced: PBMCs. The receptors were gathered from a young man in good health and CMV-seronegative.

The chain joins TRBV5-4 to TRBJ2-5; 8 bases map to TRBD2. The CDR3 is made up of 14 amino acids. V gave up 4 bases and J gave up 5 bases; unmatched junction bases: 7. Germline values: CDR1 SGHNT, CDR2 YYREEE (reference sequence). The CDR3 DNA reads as TGTGCCAGCAGCCCAGAGACTAGCGTGGAGACCCAGTACTTC. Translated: CASSPETSVETQYF.

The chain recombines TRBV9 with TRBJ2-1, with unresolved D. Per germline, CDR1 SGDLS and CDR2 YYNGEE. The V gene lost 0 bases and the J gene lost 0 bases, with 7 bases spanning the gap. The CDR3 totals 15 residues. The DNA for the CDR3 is TGTGCCAGCAGCGTAGGGGCGAGCTCCTACAATGAGCAGTTCTTC. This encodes CASSVGASSYNEQFF.

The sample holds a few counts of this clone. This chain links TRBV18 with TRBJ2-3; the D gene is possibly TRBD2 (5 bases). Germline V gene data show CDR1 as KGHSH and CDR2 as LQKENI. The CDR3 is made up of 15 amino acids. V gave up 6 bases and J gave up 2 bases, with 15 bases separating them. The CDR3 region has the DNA TGTGCCAGCTCGCGGGCCCCAGGCAACACAGATACGCAGTATTTT. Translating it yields CASSRAPGNTDTQYF. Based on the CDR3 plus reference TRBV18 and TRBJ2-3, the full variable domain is NAGVMQNPRHLVRRRGQEARLRCSPMKGHSHVYWYRQLPEEGLKFMVYLQKENIIDESGMPKERFSAEFPKEGPSILRIQQVVRGDSAAYFCASSRAPGNTDTQYFGPGTRLTVL.

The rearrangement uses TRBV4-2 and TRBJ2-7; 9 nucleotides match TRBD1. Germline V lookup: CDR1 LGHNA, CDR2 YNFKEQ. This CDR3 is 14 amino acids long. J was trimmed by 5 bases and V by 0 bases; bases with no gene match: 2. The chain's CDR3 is CASSQDWTGDEQYF. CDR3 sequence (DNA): TGTGCCAGCAGCCAAGATTGGACAGGGGACGAGCAGTACTTC.

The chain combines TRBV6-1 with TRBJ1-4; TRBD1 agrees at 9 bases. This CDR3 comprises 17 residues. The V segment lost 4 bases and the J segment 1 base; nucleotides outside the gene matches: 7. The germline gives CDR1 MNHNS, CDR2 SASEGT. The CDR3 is CASSALDRGGTNEKLFF. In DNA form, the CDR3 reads TGTGCCAGCAGTGCCCTAGACAGGGGGGGAACTAATGAAAAACTGTTTTTT.

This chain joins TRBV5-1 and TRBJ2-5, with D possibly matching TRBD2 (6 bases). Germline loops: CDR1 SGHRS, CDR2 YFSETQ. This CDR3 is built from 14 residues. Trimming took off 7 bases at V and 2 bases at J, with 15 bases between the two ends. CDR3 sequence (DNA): TGCGCCAGCTCCGGAGGGGCAAATCAAGAGACCCAGTACTTC. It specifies CASSGGANQETQYF.

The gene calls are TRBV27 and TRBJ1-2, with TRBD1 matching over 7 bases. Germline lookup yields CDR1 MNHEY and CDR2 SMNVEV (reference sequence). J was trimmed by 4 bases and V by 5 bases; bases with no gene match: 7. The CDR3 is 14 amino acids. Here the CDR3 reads CASSRRGGVYGYTF. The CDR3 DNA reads TGTGCCAGCAGTCGGCGAGGGGGCGTCTATGGCTACACCTTC.

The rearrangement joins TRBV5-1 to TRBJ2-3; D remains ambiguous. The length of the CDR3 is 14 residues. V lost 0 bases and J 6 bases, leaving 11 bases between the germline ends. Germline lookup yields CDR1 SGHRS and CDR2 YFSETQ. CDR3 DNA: TGCGCCAGCAGCTTGGGCTTGGCGGAGGATACGCAGTATTTT. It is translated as CASSLGLAEDTQYF.

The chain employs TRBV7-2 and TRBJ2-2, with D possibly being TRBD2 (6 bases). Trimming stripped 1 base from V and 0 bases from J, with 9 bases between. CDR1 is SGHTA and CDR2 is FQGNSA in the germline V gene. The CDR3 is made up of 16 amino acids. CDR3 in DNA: TGTGCCAGCAGCTTAGGGGGGACTGCGAACACCGGGGAGCTGTTTTTT. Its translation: CASSLGGTANTGELFF.

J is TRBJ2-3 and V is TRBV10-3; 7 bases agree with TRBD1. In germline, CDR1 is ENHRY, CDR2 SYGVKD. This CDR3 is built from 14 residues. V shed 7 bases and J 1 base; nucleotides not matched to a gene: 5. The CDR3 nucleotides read TGTGCCATCAAAGGACAGGAGGGCACAGATACGCAGTATTTT. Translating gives CAIKGQEGTDTQYF.

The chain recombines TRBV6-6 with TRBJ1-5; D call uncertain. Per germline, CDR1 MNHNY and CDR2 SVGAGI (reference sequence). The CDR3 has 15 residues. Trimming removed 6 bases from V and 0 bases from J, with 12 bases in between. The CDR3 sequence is CASRTTEYSNQPQHF. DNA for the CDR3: TGTGCCAGCAGGACTACAGAGTATAGCAATCAGCCCCAGCATTTT.

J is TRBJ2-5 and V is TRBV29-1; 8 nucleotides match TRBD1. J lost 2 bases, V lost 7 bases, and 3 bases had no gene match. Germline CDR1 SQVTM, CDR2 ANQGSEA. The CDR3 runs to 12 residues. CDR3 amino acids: CSADRGQETQYF. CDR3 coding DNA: TGCAGCGCTGACAGGGGACAAGAGACCCAGTACTTC.

The CDR3 region has the DNA TGTGCCAGCAGGCGGCGGTCCGGGACAAAAACCTACGAGCAGTACTTC. As protein: CASRRRSGTKTYEQYF. V is TRBV5-6 and J is TRBJ2-5, with D possibly matching TRBD1 (6 bases). The end of the DNA aligns better with TRBJ2-7, so the J call may be wrong. From germline, CDR1 is SGHDT and CDR2 YYEEEE. The CDR3 totals 16 residues.